These 5 T cell receptor beta chains originate from one sample sequenced in a study of T cells in Graves' hyperthyroidism and ophthalmopathy. Regions amplified from RNA transcripts were the TCR beta CDR3 regions. The study used the HTBI primer set for a first-round RT-PCR of the TCR CDR3. One entry per CDR3 protein, called by TCRdb with MiXCR from the multiplex PCR reads. The sample yields more than 500,000 distinct CDR3 sequences, about 16% seen once. Material: blood. The receptors originated from a woman under 40 with Graves' ophthalmopathy.

The chain has TRBV10-3 and TRBJ2-3, with D unresolved. The V end lost 2 bases, the J end lost 4 bases, and 10 bases lay between the germline ends. This CDR3 has 14 amino acids. Germline CDR1 and CDR2: ENHRY and SYGVKD. CDR3 in DNA: TGTGCCATCAGTGAGAGGAGTCGCGCAGATACGCAGTATTTT. It encodes CAISERSRADTQYF.

This clonotype occurred many times. The J gene is TRBJ1-2, the V gene TRBV11-2; D is undetermined. The V end was cut by 1 base, the J end by 2 bases, with 5 bases between. CDR1 is SGHAT, CDR2 FQNNGV, per germline. The CDR3 totals 13 residues. The CDR3 sequence: CASSLALNYGYTF. The CDR3 DNA reads TGTGCCAGCAGCTTAGCCTTGAACTATGGCTACACCTTC.

The sample holds many counts of this clonotype. Written as DNA, the CDR3 is TGCAGTGCTAGATCCTGGACTAGCGGGAGGGTTGGTGAGCAGTTCTTC. Translated: CSARSWTSGRVGEQFF. The chain links TRBV20-1 to TRBJ2-1, with TRBD2 matching 15 bases. This CDR3 has 16 residues. In germline, CDR1 is DFQATT, CDR2 SNEGSKA (reference sequence). With 2 bases clipped from V and 9 bases from J, the junction kept 8 bases outside the gene matches.

The chain recombines TRBV9 with TRBJ2-2; D unresolved. The CDR3 is made up of 11 amino acids. Trimming removed 3 bases from V and 8 bases from J, with 5 bases in between. Per germline, CDR1 SGDLS and CDR2 YYNGEE. The CDR3 sequence: CASSEGGELFF. The CDR3 nucleotides read TGTGCCAGCAGCGAGGGTGGGGAGCTGTTTTTT.

This clonotype was observed a few times. The chain combines TRBV6-1 with TRBJ1-1; D is unresolved. The germline V gene encodes CDR1 MNHNS and CDR2 SASEGT. V was shortened by 4 bases and J by 2 bases, with 11 bases between the two germline ends. This CDR3 contains 14 residues. The CDR3 loop reads CASSVSPKNTEAFF. In DNA form, the CDR3 reads TGTGCCAGCAGTGTTTCACCTAAAAACACTGAAGCTTTCTTT.